This entry lists 16 T cell receptor beta chains sequenced from one sample in a study of early T cells in non-severe SARS-CoV-2 infection (dated by TCRdb to the early 2020s). The method was 5' RACE. This sample was sequenced with a NextSeq 500. TCRdb passed the public sequencing reads through fastp at Q25 and MiXCR, retaining productive beta sequences. A single entry per CDR3 protein holds the most common genes and DNA from its merged rows. Across this sample there are about 26,000 distinct CDR3 sequences, with around 4.5% seen only once. The ten largest clonotypes hold 4% to 5% of the sample. The sequenced material came from whole blood. The source is an adult who was a healthcare worker with PCR-confirmed SARS-CoV-2 infection or an uninfected control (not recorded which).

This clonotype was seen at least ten times. The junction does not match germline at one end; this may be a read error. V and J are TRBV3-1 and TRBJ2-1; a possible D gene is TRBD2 (8 bases). This CDR3 has 14 residues. Germline loops: CDR1 LGHDT, CDR2 YNNKEL (reference sequence). CDR3 nucleotides: TGTGCCAGCTCGAGGTTTAATTCGGGAGGGACAGAAAACTTC. It is translated as CASSRFNSGGTENF.

This clonotype has at least ten counts. The rearrangement links TRBV20-1 to TRBJ2-7, with 8 bases fitting TRBD2. Germline V lookup: CDR1 DFQATT, CDR2 SNEGSKA (reference sequence). The CDR3 totals 15 residues. V was pared by 5 bases and J by 5 bases, with 14 bases of the junction left unmatched. The CDR3 reads CSALSLGLVTNEQYF. For the CDR3, the DNA is TGCAGTGCTTTAAGCCTGGGACTAGTTACCAACGAGCAGTACTTC.

The J gene is TRBJ1-4, the V gene TRBV6-6, with D possibly TRBD1 on 5 matching bases. The V and J ends lost 7 bases and 4 bases respectively, with 10 bases between them. CDR1 is MNHNY and CDR2 is SVGAGI in the germline V gene (reference sequence). This CDR3 has 13 amino acids. The CDR3 sequence: CASIGGINEKLFF. CDR3 bases: TGTGCCAGCATCGGGGGTATTAATGAAAAACTGTTTTTT.

This clonotype appeared many times. V is TRBV10-3 and J is TRBJ2-3, with D unclear. CDR1 and CDR2 from the germline V gene are ENHRY and SYGVKD. Trimming took 6 bases from V and 0 from J, leaving 4 bases between them. This CDR3 spans 12 amino acids. CDR3 sequence: CAIRDSTDTQYF. CDR3 DNA sequence: TGTGCCATCAGGGACAGCACAGATACGCAGTATTTT.

The rearrangement uses TRBV12-2 and TRBJ2-2; TRBD2, the D gene given by the table, was not confirmed from the DNA. TRBV12-2 is a documented pseudogene. The CDR3 is 17 residues long. The CDR3 reads CASRFTRTSQGTGELFF. The CDR3 nucleotides read TGTGCAAGTCGCTTCACCCGGACTAGTCAGGGTACCGGGGAGCTGTTTTTT.

This clonotype is medium-sized (0.01 to 0.1%) within its sample. The chain combines TRBV18 with TRBJ2-1; the D gene could be TRBD1 or TRBD2 (6 bases each). With 4 bases removed from V and 6 bases from J, the gap between germline ends came to 13 bases. Germline V gene data show CDR1 as KGHSH and CDR2 as LQKENI. The CDR3 contains 14 residues. CDR3 sequence: CASSQGGLRNEQFF. The CDR3 bases are TGTGCCAGCTCACAAGGGGGACTCCGCAATGAGCAGTTCTTC.

The J gene is TRBJ1-3, the V gene TRBV20-1; D unclear. The CDR3 has 16 residues. The germline V gene encodes CDR1 DFQATT and CDR2 SNEGSKA (reference sequence). Trimming stripped 0 bases from V and 0 bases from J, with 12 bases between. The CDR3 region is CSARDGGGYSGNTIYF. The CDR3 DNA follows: TGCAGTGCTAGAGATGGTGGAGGGTACTCTGGAAACACCATATATTTT.

The chain has TRBV7-9 and TRBJ2-1, with D uncertain. Germline lookup yields CDR1 SEHNR and CDR2 FQNEAQ (reference sequence). The CDR3 runs to 11 residues. Trimming removed 5 bases at V and 9 bases at J, with 8 bases between. CDR3 DNA: TGTGCCAGCAGCGCAAGTATTGAGCAGTTCTTC. As protein: CASSASIEQFF.

The CDR3 DNA reads TGCAGTGCTAGAGGGCTAGCGGGGGGGATACCCCTCACAGATACGCAGTATTTT. It is translated as CSARGLAGGIPLTDTQYF. The rearrangement uses TRBV20-1 and TRBJ2-3; 12 nucleotides match TRBD2. The V and J ends lost 1 base and 2 bases, in that order; junction bases with no gene match: 10. CDR3 length: 18 residues. The germline gives CDR1 DFQATT, CDR2 SNEGSKA (reference sequence).

This clonotype was counted many times. The rearrangement links TRBV7-9 to TRBJ2-1; 14 positions agree with TRBD2. Germline V gives CDR1 SEHNR, CDR2 FQNEAQ (reference sequence). The CDR3 is 14 residues long. The ends lost 10 bases at V and 5 bases at J; junction bases unmatched: 4. The DNA for the CDR3 is TGTGCCAACCAGGGACTAGCGGGAGACAATGAGCAGTTCTTC. Translated: CANQGLAGDNEQFF.

This clonotype was observed a few times. This chain links TRBV4-1 with TRBJ1-4, with D unresolved. This CDR3 is 15 amino acids long. Germline V gene data show CDR1 as MGHRA and CDR2 as YSYEKL. Trimming took 1 base from V and 5 from J, leaving 11 bases between them. The CDR3 coding sequence is TGCGCCAGCAGCCAAGGGGTCGGGAGGAATGAAAAACTGTTTTTT. Its translation: CASSQGVGRNEKLFF.

This clonotype was counted at least ten times. V and J are TRBV6-5 and TRBJ2-2; TRBD2 might be the D (6 bases). Germline values: CDR1 MNHEY, CDR2 SVGAGI. CDR3 length: 17 residues. Trimming pared 4 bases from V and 5 bases from J, leaving 20 bases between. CDR3 residues: CASSSAGPGFFTGELFF. The CDR3 coding sequence is TGTGCCAGCAGTTCGGCGGGGCCTGGGTTTTTTACCGGGGAGCTGTTTTTT.

There are many counts of this clonotype. The gene calls are TRBV12-5 and TRBJ2-7, with TRBD2 as a possible D gene (5 bases). V lost 6 bases and J lost 3, with 9 bases in between. The CDR3 has 12 amino acids. Germline CDR1 LGHNT, CDR2 FRNRAP. The CDR3 sequence: CASGLGGYEQYF. As DNA, the CDR3 is TGTGCTAGTGGCCTCGGAGGCTACGAGCAGTACTTC.

The sample holds many counts of this clonotype. The chain joins TRBV11-2 to TRBJ1-2; 9 nucleotides match TRBD1. V lost 4 bases to trimming and J lost 1 base; unmatched junction nucleotides: 4. The CDR3 length is 15 residues. Germline V gene sequence: CDR1 SGHAT, CDR2 FQNNGV. CDR3 protein: CASSSTGGFNYGYTF. The CDR3 DNA sequence: TGTGCCAGCAGCTCTACAGGGGGCTTTAACTATGGCTACACCTTC.

The V call is TRBV7-8, the J call TRBJ2-2; 9 bases align to TRBD2. With V trimmed by 4 bases and J by 1 base, 7 bases remained unmatched. The germline gives CDR1 SGHVS, CDR2 FQNEAQ. This CDR3 has 17 residues. The CDR3 sequence: CASSSPGLARNTGELFF. CDR3 nucleotides: TGTGCCAGCAGCTCCCCAGGACTAGCGAGGAACACCGGGGAGCTGTTTTTT.

This clonotype has a count of ten or more. The chain combines TRBV20-1 with TRBJ2-1; D uncertain. Trimming removed 3 bases from V and 4 bases from J, with 4 bases in between. CDR1 and CDR2 from the germline V gene are DFQATT and SNEGSKA (reference sequence). The CDR3 is made up of 11 amino acids. CDR3 sequence reads: CSASGYNEQFF. The CDR3 nucleotides read TGCAGTGCTAGCGGTTACAATGAGCAGTTCTTC.